What follows are 2 T cell receptor beta chains derived from one specimen sequenced in a study of OX40 agonist ivuxolimab in advanced cancers. TCRdb's table, derived via immunoSEQ multiplex PCR, lists solely in-frame clones and lacks some. The table lists fewer than 25,000 clones, around two thirds of them singletons. The sequenced sample was CD4+ or CD8+ T cells sorted from blood, obtained in a trial of the OX40 agonist ivuxolimab. These receptors came from an adult with an advanced solid tumor such as melanoma, head and neck, liver or kidney cancer.

This clone has a handful of counts. The chain recombines TRBV27 with TRBJ1-1, with 11 bases that match TRBD1. J gave up 4 bases and V 5 bases, and 6 bases lay outside the gene matches. CDR3 length equals 15 residues. The V gene's germline CDR1 is MNHEY and CDR2 SMNVEV (reference sequence). The CDR3: CASSPWTGGTTEAFF. The CDR3 nucleotides are TGTGCCAGCAGTCCCTGGACAGGGGGCACCACTGAAGCTTTCTTT.

The rearrangement joins TRBV7-8 to TRBJ2-2, with D uncertain. The V gene lost 4 bases and the J gene lost 3 bases, with 6 bases spanning the gap. This CDR3 region has 13 residues. Germline CDR1 is SGHVS and CDR2 is FQNEAQ. CDR3 sequence: CASSYLDTGELFF. In DNA form, the CDR3 reads TGTGCCAGCAGCTACTTGGACACCGGGGAGCTGTTTTTT.